This T cell receptor beta chain was found in a study of lymphopenia after photon versus proton radiotherapy (dated by TCRdb to about 2019). For the study in its entirety: Photon and proton radiation therapy were compared by the study for their immunological effects in patients with gastrointestinal tumors who developed high-grade lymphopenia. The goal of the study was to characterize the differences between the two radiation modalities in how they affect the immune system. A cohort of some 20 patients with gastrointestinal tumors who received either photon or proton therapy and subsequently developed lymphopenia was included.

Libraries were constructed by the immunoSEQ multiplex PCR assay. Deep sequencing of rearranged TCR beta loci, alongside multiparametric flow cytometry, was used to profile T cell repertoires. Here the immuneACCESS table is served through TCRdb, limited to in-frame sequences with V and J called. Missing clones are a known gap in these copies; in checked studies unresolved V genes cover under half, and the rest lacks a known reason. Counted in this sample were about 70,000 clones; under 95% of them appeared once. Together, the top ten hold over 2% of the sample. From the germline V gene (reference sequence), CDR1 is SGHAT and CDR2 is FQDESV. The cysteine opens and the phenylalanine closes a CDR3 of 17 amino acids. The CDR3 DNA has 51 bases and is translated from base 1. Trimmed from V: 5 bases; trimmed from J: 1 base; junction bases lacking a gene match: 4. What the research found in general, with its limitations: The survival association was examined only in patients who died, and the authors described better survival with proton therapy as a possibility, not as a demonstrated result. During treatment, patients who received photon therapy lost naive T cells and TCR diversity and gained effector/memory populations, whereas patients who received proton therapy remained relatively stable. Once the lymphocyte count had reached its nadir, the repertoires of photon-treated patients showed oligoclonal expansion, particularly of CD8+ Temra cells, and this expansion drove the decline in diversity. Among patients across the cohort who died, overall survival time showed an inverse correlation with a larger post-nadir drop in TCR diversity.

A note on this clone: The antigen this receptor binds is unknown. No much larger clone exists at a distance of one base, and base qualities are not known.

The rearranged segments are TRBV11-1 and TRBJ2-2; 13 bases in the middle match TRBD2. This TCR was sampled from a woman in her forties with cholangiocarcinoma. Sequences were derived from peripheral blood, sampled from a patient treated with photon-based radiotherapy. CDR3 sequence: CASSVLAGGVNTGELFF. The sequence in DNA is TGTGCCAGCAGCGTACTAGCGGGAGGGGTGAACACCGGGGAGCTGTTTTTT.